This is a list of T cell receptor beta chains from one sample in a study of T cell changes during pregnancy in multiple sclerosis. The assay was immunoSEQ multiplex PCR, and TCRdb's table has in-frame clones only and misses some. The table lists around 63,000 clones, 90% to 95% of them singletons, with about 2.2% in the top ten. Sequences were derived from peripheral blood, sampled in the third trimester of pregnancy. All receptors derive from a female donor in good health, enrolled as a control in a pregnancy study. The CDR3 runs from the conserved cysteine through the conserved F or W. The order of the fields is D gene, V gene, clone size, CDR3 length, J gene, CDR3 protein, CDR3 DNA. A D gene is named only where the DNA matches it firmly. Expanded clones are given a class, and other clones once, few, many or no size at all.

>-|TRBV27|few|12|TRBJ1-1
CASRESGTEAFF
TGTGCCAGCAGGGAGTCCGGCACTGAAGCTTTCTTT
>-|TRBV10-2|once|15|TRBJ2-1
CASGSLLSSYNEQFF
TGCGCCAGCGGTTCCTTACTGAGCTCCTACAATGAGCAGTTCTTC
>TRBD1|TRBV6-5|-|13|TRBJ1-1
CASKDRGYTEAFF
TGTGCCAGCAAAGACAGGGGTTATACTGAAGCTTTCTTT
>-|TRBV19|-|16|TRBJ2-1
CASSMRGGARYNEQFF
TGTGCCAGTAGTATGCGAGGCGGAGCCCGCTACAATGAGCAGTTCTTC
>TRBD2|TRBV7-2|-|16|TRBJ2-7
CASSPTFAGGTYEQYF
TGTGCCAGCAGCCCCACCTTTGCGGGAGGTACCTACGAGCAGTACTTC
>-|TRBV5-6|-|15|TRBJ1-1
CASSLVGGYYTEAFF
TGTGCCAGCAGCTTGGTAGGCGGATACTACACTGAAGCTTTCTTT
>TRBD1|TRBV27|-|12|TRBJ2-1
CASKTGINEQFF
TGTGCCAGTAAGACAGGGATCAATGAGCAGTTCTTC
>-|TRBV2|-|10|TRBJ1-4
CASSVVELFF
TGTGCCAGCAGTGTCGTAGAACTGTTTTTT
>TRBD2|TRBV5-4|-|14|TRBJ2-1
CASSSGLAGVGQFF
TGTGCCAGCAGCTCCGGACTAGCGGGAGTAGGGCAGTTCTTC
>-|TRBV30|-|12|TRBJ1-1
CAWSRGTTEAFF
TGTGCCTGGAGTCGGGGAACCACTGAAGCTTTCTTT
>TRBD1|TRBV7-9|once|13|TRBJ1-2
CASSFGTGYGYTF
TGTGCCAGCAGCTTCGGGACAGGGTATGGCTACACCTTC
>-|TRBV5-6|-|14|TRBJ1-4
CASSPWSVNEKLFF
TGTGCCAGCAGCCCCTGGTCGGTTAATGAAAAACTGTTTTTT
>-|TRBV7-7|once|15|TRBJ2-1
CASSLNDGEHNEQFF
TGTGCTAGCAGCTTAAACGACGGGGAGCACAATGAGCAGTTCTTC
>-|TRBV13|once|12|TRBJ2-5
CASSLRQETQYF
TGTGCCAGCAGCTTACGCCAAGAGACCCAGTACTTC
>-|TRBV7-9|-|15|TRBJ1-3
CASSFEASSGNTIYF
TGTGCCAGCAGCTTTGAGGCCAGCTCTGGAAACACCATATATTTT
>TRBD2|TRBV18|-|15|TRBJ2-5
CASSFSTGGEETQYF
TGTGCCAGCTCTTTTTCTACCGGGGGGGAAGAGACCCAGTACTTC
>TRBD1|TRBV30|-|13|TRBJ2-7
CAWGQGISYEQYF
TGTGCCTGGGGACAGGGTATCTCCTACGAGCAGTACTTC
>-|TRBV6-6|-|14|TRBJ1-6
CASSVSSLGSPLHF
TGTGCCAGCAGCGTATCATCCCTAGGTTCACCCCTCCACTTT
>TRBD1|TRBV5-1|-|15|TRBJ1-4
CASSLWDRGYEKLFF
TGCGCCAGCAGCCTGTGGGACAGGGGGTATGAAAAACTGTTTTTT
>-|TRBV9|-|14|TRBJ2-2
CASSVGQNTGELFF
TGTGCCAGCAGCGTAGGGCAGAACACCGGGGAGCTGTTTTTT
>TRBD2|TRBV4-1|-|16|TRBJ2-3
CASSQGTGTITDTQYF
TGCGCCAGCAGCCAAGGTACCGGGACTATCACAGATACGCAGTATTTT
>-|TRBV29-1|-|14|TRBJ2-3
CSVEGGLGTDTQYF
TGCAGCGTTGAGGGGGGGCTGGGCACAGATACGCAGTATTTT
>TRBD2|TRBV7-6|-|14|TRBJ2-7
CASSLGGTSDEQYF
TGTGCCAGCAGCTTAGGGGGGACTAGCGACGAGCAGTACTTC
>TRBD2|TRBV30|once|16|TRBJ2-3
CAWSVLGGGGTDTQYF
TGTGCCTGGAGTGTACTCGGCGGGGGGGGTACAGATACGCAGTATTTT
>TRBD1|TRBV25-1|-|14|TRBJ2-5
CASSETGAQGTQYF
TGTGCCAGCAGTGAAACAGGGGCCCAAGGGACCCAGTACTTC
>TRBD1|TRBV5-1|-|14|TRBJ1-2
CASSLEEGARGYTF
TGCGCCAGCAGCTTGGAAGAGGGGGCGCGTGGCTACACCTTC
>-|TRBV18|once|15|TRBJ2-1
CASSPPARTYNEQFF
TGTGCCAGCTCACCACCCGCCAGAACCTACAATGAGCAGTTCTTC